This TCR beta chain is from a study of a mutant IDH1 vaccine in newly diagnosed glioma. Study as a whole: In some groups vaccination began 4-6 weeks post-radiotherapy; others received it with temozolomide. Treated patients, approximately 62% male and about 38% female, averaged about 40 years of age. General study findings and limits: Of the patients, 80% to 95% had vaccine-induced immune responses.

Using immunoSEQ multiplex PCR, the repertoire was profiled, and TCRdb retains in-frame clones only, with some absent. Of about 54,000 clones in the sample, 80% to 90% are singletons; the top ten hold approximately 4%. Time point noted: week 35, safety follow-up. The content of each vaccine dose was 300 ug of mutant IDH1 20-mer peptide, and topical imiquimod accompanied it. A remark on this clone: Its antigen is as yet unknown.

Trimming stripped 2 bases from V and 4 bases from J, with 8 bases between. The CDR3 has 13 amino acids. From germline, CDR1 is KGHSH and CDR2 LQKENI. V usage is TRBV18 and J usage is TRBJ1-2; D unresolved. The input for sequencing was PBMCs, taken from a glioma patient whose treatment included an IDH1 peptide vaccine. The TCR was taken from a woman in her late teens or twenties with glioma. The CDR3 protein is CASSPSPSYGYTF. The CDR3 DNA is TGTGCCAGCTCACCATCGCCGTCCTATGGCTACACCTTC.